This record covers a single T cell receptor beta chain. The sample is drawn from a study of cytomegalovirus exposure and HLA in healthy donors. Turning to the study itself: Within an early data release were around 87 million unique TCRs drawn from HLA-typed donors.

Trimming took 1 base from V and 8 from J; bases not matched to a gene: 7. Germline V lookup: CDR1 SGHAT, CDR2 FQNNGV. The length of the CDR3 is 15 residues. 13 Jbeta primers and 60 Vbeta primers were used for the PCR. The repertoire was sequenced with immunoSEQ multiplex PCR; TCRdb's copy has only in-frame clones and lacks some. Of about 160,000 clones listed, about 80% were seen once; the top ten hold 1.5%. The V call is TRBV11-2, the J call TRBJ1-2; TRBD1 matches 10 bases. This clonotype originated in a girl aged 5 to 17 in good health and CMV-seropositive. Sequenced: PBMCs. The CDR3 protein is CASSLVGTGVGGYTF. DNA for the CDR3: TGTGCCAGCAGCTTAGTGGGGACAGGGGTGGGCGGCTACACCTTC.